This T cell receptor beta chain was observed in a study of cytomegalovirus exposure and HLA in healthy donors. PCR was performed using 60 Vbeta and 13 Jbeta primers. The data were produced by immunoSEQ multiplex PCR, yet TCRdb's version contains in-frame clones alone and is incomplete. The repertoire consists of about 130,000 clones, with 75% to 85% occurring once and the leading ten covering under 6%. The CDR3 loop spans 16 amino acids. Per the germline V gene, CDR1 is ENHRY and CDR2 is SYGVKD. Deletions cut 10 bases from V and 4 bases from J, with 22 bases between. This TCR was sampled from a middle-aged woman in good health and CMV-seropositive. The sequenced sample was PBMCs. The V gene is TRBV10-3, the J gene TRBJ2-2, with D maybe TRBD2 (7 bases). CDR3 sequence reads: CASGAGGASGTGELFF. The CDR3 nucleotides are TGTGCCAGCGGGGCTGGGGGGGCTAGTGGCACCGGGGAGCTGTTTTTT.